The 30 T cell receptor beta chains presented below share a single source sample, sequenced in a study of T cell repertoires in cytomegalovirus infection. From the reads, TCRdb called clonotypes with MiXCR, one entry per CDR3 protein. The data hold approximately 730,000 distinct CDR3 sequences, with 25% to 30% observed a single time. What these receptors recognize is not known. The input for sequencing was cultured CD8+ T cells from PBMCs, taken from culture after CMV antigen stimulation. These receptors all stem from a human donor in good health (CMV status not recorded). Some clones in this sample may be carry-over from other donors' samples.

With regard to this clonotype: One end of the junction is discordant with germline, which a read error may explain. This chain links TRBV15 with TRBJ1-1; weak D call: TRBD1 (6 bases). Germline values: CDR1 LNHNV, CDR2 YYDKDF (reference sequence). This CDR3 is built from 13 residues. The CDR3 loop reads CATTPGAGAEALF. In nucleotides, the CDR3 is TGTGCCACTACACCGGGGGCGGGCGCTGAAGCTCTCTTT.

This clonotype was picked up a small number of times. The chain is built from TRBV4-1 and TRBJ2-3; TRBD2 is a possible D gene (5 bases). The germline V and J ends were trimmed by 3 bases and 3 bases, with 10 bases remaining between them. This CDR3 spans 14 amino acids. CDR1 and CDR2 from the germline V gene are MGHRA and YSYEKL. The DNA for the CDR3 is TGCGCCAGCAGCCATCGGGAAGGAACAGATACGCAGTATTTT. Translated: CASSHREGTDTQYF.

The gene calls are TRBV6-2 or TRBV6-3 and TRBJ2-5, with 9 bases that match TRBD2. The CDR3 has 16 amino acids. CDR1 and CDR2 (germline): MNHEY, SVGEGT. The J segment lost 7 bases and the V segment lost 2 bases, leaving 11 bases of the junction unmatched. As DNA, the CDR3 is TGTGCCAGCAGTTACCTGGCTAGCGGGGACCGGGGGACCCAGTACTTC. This sequence encodes CASSYLASGDRGTQYF.

A few counts support this clonotype. The V gene is TRBV28, the J gene TRBJ1-5; 7 nucleotides agree with TRBD1. Trimming took 6 bases from V and 0 from J; bases not matched to a gene: 11. Germline CDR1 reads MDHEN; CDR2 reads SYDVKM. The CDR3 covers 17 residues. CDR3 in amino acids: CASRMDRRHNSNQPQHF. CDR3 bases: TGTGCCAGCAGAATGGACAGGCGACATAATAGCAATCAGCCCCAGCATTTT.

A few counts support this clonotype. This chain links TRBV12-5 with TRBJ1-1; D gene uncertain. Deletions cut 1 base from V and 7 bases from J, with 10 bases between. The CDR3 runs to 13 residues. Germline CDR1 is LGHNT and CDR2 is FRNRAP. The CDR3 DNA is TGTGCTAGTGGTTTGGGACCACCGGGTGAAGCTTTCTTT. Translating gives CASGLGPPGEAFF.

CDR3 nucleotides: TGTGCCACGACGCAAGGTGTTGAGACCCAGTACTTC. Translating gives CATTQGVETQYF. The V call is TRBV6-5, the J call TRBJ2-5; no reliable D call. The CDR3 is 12 amino acids. The germline V gene encodes CDR1 MNHEY and CDR2 SVGAGI. V gave up 10 bases and J gave up 5 bases, with 14 bases separating them.

This clonotype was recorded a few times. The chain couples TRBV10-1 to TRBJ2-3; a weak D match, TRBD2 (5 bases). Trimming pared 0 bases from V and 2 bases from J, leaving 21 bases between. Germline-derived CDR1 and CDR2 are WNHNN and SYGVQD (reference sequence). The CDR3 is made up of 19 amino acids. CDR3 DNA: TGCGCCAGCAGTGAGTCGATAGGCAGCGGCAGAAACCCCACAGATACGCAGTATTTT. Translation: CASSESIGSGRNPTDTQYF.

This rearrangement joins TRBV9 to TRBJ2-2; D not certain. Germline V lookup: CDR1 SGDLS, CDR2 YYNGEE. The CDR3 has 18 amino acids. With 0 bases removed from V and 0 bases from J, the gap between germline ends came to 15 bases. The CDR3 bases are TGTGCCAGCAGCGTAGGAGTCTATCGGACGGCGAACACCGGGGAGCTGTTTTTT. Translation gives CASSVGVYRTANTGELFF.

In this sample, this clonotype turned up a few times. The chain uses TRBV12-3 or TRBV12-4 and TRBJ2-1; 12 nucleotides align to TRBD2. CDR3 length equals 15 residues. V trimming: 3 bases; J trimming: 5 bases; junction bases outside the gene matches: 2. CDR3 DNA sequence: TGTGCCAGCAGTTTGTCTAGCGGGGGGGACAATGAGCAGTTCTTC. Protein sequence: CASSLSSGGDNEQFF.

This chain links TRBV27 with TRBJ1-6; 7 bases are shared with TRBD1. The J segment lost 8 bases and the V segment lost 4 bases, leaving 8 bases of the junction unmatched. CDR1 MNHEY and CDR2 SMNVEV come from the germline V gene (reference sequence). This CDR3 has 15 residues. The CDR3 loop is CASSSTGSRDSPLHF. CDR3 bases: TGTGCCAGCAGTTCGACAGGGTCTAGGGATTCACCCCTCCACTTT.

The chain couples TRBV11-2 to TRBJ1-3; tentatively, D is TRBD1 (6 bases). Germline V gene sequence: CDR1 SGHAT, CDR2 FQNNGV. CDR3 length equals 15 residues. Trimming stripped 4 bases from V and 0 bases from J, with 10 bases between. In DNA, the CDR3 is TGTGCCAGCAGCTACGACAGGACCTCTGGAAACACCATATATTTT. Its translation: CASSYDRTSGNTIYF.

The table lists this clonotype with a few counts. The chain is built from TRBV6-6 and TRBJ2-7; tentatively, D is TRBD1 (6 bases). CDR1 and CDR2 from the germline V gene are MNHNY and SVGAGI (reference sequence). The CDR3 totals 17 residues. Between the trimmed V and J ends, which lost 0 bases and 3 bases, there was a span of 18 bases. The CDR3 region is CASSYSIPGVSGYEQYV. CDR3 nucleotide sequence: TGTGCCAGCAGTTACTCGATTCCAGGGGTCTCGGGCTACGAGCAGTACGTC.

The gene calls are TRBV2 and TRBJ1-1; D not resolved. The CDR3 loop spans 11 amino acids. Trimming left V 10 bases short and J 4 bases short, with 10 bases between. Germline CDR1 SNHLY, CDR2 FYNNEI. CDR3 amino acids: CANPLGTEAFF. In DNA form, the CDR3 reads TGTGCCAACCCGCTGGGCACTGAAGCTTTCTTT. Full variable domain (rest looked up from reference TRBV2 and TRBJ1-1): EPEVTQTPSHQVTQMGQEVILRCVPISNHLYFYWYRQILGQKVEFLVSFYNNEISEKSEIFDDQFSVERPDGSNFTLKIRSTKLEDSAMYFCANPLGTEAFFGQGTRLTVV.

The table lists this clonotype with a few counts. The gene calls are TRBV6-1 and TRBJ2-1, with 13 positions matching TRBD2. Trimming took 7 bases from V and 13 from J; bases not matched to a gene: 19. The CDR3 is 17 residues long. Germline V lookup: CDR1 MNHNS, CDR2 SASEGT. CDR3 in amino acids: CASTERLAGGKDYIQFF. The CDR3 DNA reads TGTGCCAGCACCGAGAGACTAGCGGGGGGCAAGGACTACATTCAGTTCTTC.

This clonotype is a singleton in its sample. This sequence may be a read error, since a much larger clone differs from it by one base. The V gene is TRBV7-2, the J gene TRBJ1-1; D unresolved. The CDR3 is 12 amino acids. Germline-derived CDR1 and CDR2 are SGHTA and FQGNSA. The CDR3 DNA reads as TGTGTCAGCGAGGCAGAAGCTGGTGAAGCTTTCTTT. As protein: CVSEAEAGEAFF.

The chain employs TRBV2 and TRBJ1-1; maybe TRBD1 (5 bases). Trimming removed 7 bases from V and 2 bases from J, with 11 bases in between. Per germline, CDR1 SNHLY and CDR2 FYNNEI. The length of the CDR3 is 13 residues. CDR3 residues: CASTERGNTEAFF. Here the CDR3 DNA reads TGTGCCAGCACCGAAAGGGGAAACACTGAAGCTTTCTTT.

This clonotype occurred many times. The chain has TRBV6-4 and TRBJ2-2; 8 bases fit TRBD1. V lost 1 base to trimming and J lost 1 base; unmatched junction nucleotides: 2. Germline CDR1 is MRHNA and CDR2 is SNTAGT. This CDR3 comprises 16 residues. CDR3 in DNA: TGTGCCAGCAGTGACTGGGGGACAGGGAACACCGGGGAGCTGTTTTTT. Its protein product is CASSDWGTGNTGELFF.

The chain couples TRBV6-1 to TRBJ1-5, with no clear D. The CDR3 has 15 residues. Looked up from germline, CDR1 is MNHNS and CDR2 is SASEGT. V lost 10 bases to trimming and J lost 7 bases, with 23 bases between them. CDR3 protein: CATLSNAGLGQPQHF. DNA for the CDR3: TGTGCCACCCTGTCTAATGCAGGCCTGGGGCAGCCCCAGCATTTT.

This clonotype was recorded a few times. The chain recombines TRBV7-4 with TRBJ2-5; 9 bases agree with TRBD2. The CDR3 has 17 residues. The V segment lost 4 bases and the J segment 1 base; nucleotides outside the gene matches: 10. Germline V gene data show CDR1 as SGHVT and CDR2 as SQSDAQ. CDR3 protein: CASSSQGWRGGQETQYF. The CDR3, as DNA: TGTGCCAGCAGCTCTCAGGGGTGGCGGGGGGGCCAAGAGACCCAGTACTTC.

This chain uses TRBV27 with TRBJ2-6, with unresolved D. The CDR3 extends over 17 amino acids. V lost 5 bases to trimming and J lost 0 bases, with 14 bases between them. The germline V gene encodes CDR1 MNHEY and CDR2 SMNVEV (reference sequence). The CDR3 region has the DNA TGTGCCAGCAGTCGAGACAATACAGCCTCTGGGGCCAACGTCCTGACTTTC. Protein product: CASSRDNTASGANVLTF. Together with reference TRBV27 and TRBJ2-6, the CDR3 gives the full variable domain: EAQVTQNPRYLITVTGKKLTVTCSQNMNHEYMSWYRQDPGLGLRQIYYSMNVEVTDKGDVPEGYKVSRKEKRNFPLILESPSPNQTSLYFCASSRDNTASGANVLTFGAGSRLTVL.

A few counts support this clonotype. The V gene is TRBV6-2 or TRBV6-3, the J gene TRBJ1-2; 8 nucleotides line up with TRBD1. Germline assignment: CDR1 MNHEY and CDR2 SVGEGT. This CDR3 is built from 16 residues. V gave up 2 bases and J gave up 4 bases; unmatched junction bases: 9. This chain's CDR3 is CASSYADRDLFYGYTF. The CDR3 nucleotides are TGTGCCAGCAGTTACGCGGACAGGGATTTATTCTATGGCTACACCTTC.

This clonotype has only a few counts. The chain couples TRBV12-3 or TRBV12-4 to TRBJ1-2, with TRBD1 matching over 7 bases. The CDR3 covers 13 residues. V dropped 8 bases and J dropped 3; count of bases not matched to a gene: 6. CDR3 region: CASGGQRYYGYTF. The CDR3 bases are TGTGCCAGCGGGGGACAGAGATACTATGGCTACACCTTC.

This clonotype was picked up many times. The V call is TRBV4-1, the J call TRBJ2-3; 7 bases match TRBD1. J lost 0 bases, V lost 6 bases, and 6 bases had no gene match. The CDR3 totals 15 residues. CDR1 and CDR2 (germline): MGHRA, YSYEKL. This CDR3 reads CASRPGQVSTDTQYF. In DNA form, the CDR3 reads TGCGCCAGCAGACCCGGACAGGTTAGCACAGATACGCAGTATTTT.

This clonotype was counted a few times. The rearrangement uses TRBV12-3 or TRBV12-4 and TRBJ1-1, with D tentatively TRBD1 (5 bases). The V gene lost 5 bases and the J gene lost 7 bases, with 17 bases spanning the gap. The length of the CDR3 is 14 residues. This CDR3 reads CASSPMGGRDEAFF. The CDR3 DNA reads TGTGCCAGCAGTCCCATGGGGGGTCGGGATGAAGCTTTCTTT.

The V call is TRBV6-1, the J call TRBJ2-7; possibly TRBD2 for D (5 bases). The V gene's germline CDR1 is MNHNS and CDR2 SASEGT. The CDR3 totals 13 residues. V lost 5 bases and J 4 bases, leaving 12 bases between the germline ends. The CDR3 DNA is TGTGCCAGCAGTCCGGGAAAGGGATACGAGCAGTACTTC. It encodes CASSPGKGYEQYF.

The chain links TRBV12-3 or TRBV12-4 to TRBJ2-3; TRBD2 matches 9 bases. V lost 6 bases and J lost 6; bases outside the gene matches: 7. CDR3 size: 14 residues. DNA of the CDR3: TGTGCCAGCAGGCCTCGCGGGGGGGCGGATACGCAGTATTTT. Its protein is CASRPRGGADTQYF.

This clonotype has a single count. This sequence may be a read error, since a much larger clone differs from it by one base. The chain employs TRBV7-6 and TRBJ1-6; tentative D call: TRBD1 (6 bases). The V gene lost 9 bases and the J gene lost 6 bases, with 18 bases spanning the gap. The CDR3 has 15 residues. From germline, CDR1 is SGHVS and CDR2 FNYEAQ. CDR3 nucleotides: TGTGCCAGTGTCGAGGCAGGGGACGGTAATTCACCCCTCCACTTT. Encoded protein: CASVEAGDGNSPLHF.

This clonotype has at least ten counts. This chain connects TRBV7-9 to TRBJ2-1; no clear D gene. The ends were cut back, 5 bases at V and 7 bases at J, with 21 bases in the middle. The CDR3 consists of 16 residues. Germline-derived CDR1 and CDR2 are SEHNR and FQNEAQ (reference sequence). The CDR3 bases are TGTGCCAGCAGCCACCGTTCACCGGCGATGGTTAATGAGCAGTTCTTC. Protein sequence: CASSHRSPAMVNEQFF.

Many counts were recorded for this clonotype. CDR3 in DNA: TGTGCCAGCAGCCCATCAACGACTCTAGCCAAAAACATTCAGTACTTC. It yields the protein CASSPSTTLAKNIQYF. V usage is TRBV7-6 and J usage is TRBJ2-4; D call uncertain. Germline V gene lookup returns CDR1 SGHVS and CDR2 FNYEAQ. V was clipped by 5 bases and J by 0 bases, with 14 bases between them. The CDR3 consists of 16 residues. Together with reference TRBV7-6 and TRBJ2-4, the CDR3 gives the full variable domain: GAGVSQSPRYKVTKRGQDVALRCDPISGHVSLYWYRQALGQGPEFLTYFNYEAQQDKSGLPNDRFSAERPEGSISTLTIQRTEQRDSAMYRCASSPSTTLAKNIQYFGAGTRLSVL.

The chain couples TRBV6-6 to TRBJ2-1; TRBD2 aligns across 10 bases. The V and J ends lost 2 bases and 5 bases, in that order; junction bases with no gene match: 6. This CDR3 has 16 amino acids. Germline V CDR1 and CDR2: MNHNY, SVGAGI (reference sequence). In DNA form, the CDR3 reads TGTGCCAGCAGTTACGTGTGGACTAGCGGCAACAATGAGCAGTTCTTC. It translates to CASSYVWTSGNNEQFF.